One sample yielded the 21 T cell receptor beta chains listed below, sequenced in a study of radiation and T cells in renal cell carcinoma. The time point: blood 4 weeks post-SBRT, at nephrectomy. The treatment here: 15 Gy SBRT to primary tumor, nephrectomy 4 weeks later. Sequencing was performed with immunoSEQ multiplex PCR; in TCRdb, only in-frame clones are kept and a portion is missing. Of around 140,000 clones in the sample, roughly 90% were seen once. Sequenced here: blood, sampled from a patient whose treatment included radiotherapy and nephrectomy. Receptors originate from a woman aged 50 to 60 with renal cell carcinoma.

V and J are TRBV2 and TRBJ1-2, with D possibly TRBD1 on 5 matching bases. CDR1 and CDR2 from the germline V gene are SNHLY and FYNNEI. This CDR3 is built from 14 residues. The ends were cut back, 3 bases at V and 4 bases at J, with 12 bases in the middle. Here the CDR3 reads CASSDAGPAYGYTF. DNA of the CDR3: TGTGCCAGCAGTGACGCAGGGCCGGCCTATGGCTACACCTTC.

V and J are TRBV14 and TRBJ1-5, with 9 bases aligning to TRBD1. Germline values: CDR1 SGHDN, CDR2 FVKESK. Unmatched junction bases numbered 5, after V lost 4 bases and J lost 4 bases. This CDR3 comprises 15 residues. The CDR3 sequence: CASSLGTGLNQPQHF. CDR3 nucleotide sequence: TGTGCCAGCAGCCTTGGGACAGGGTTGAATCAGCCCCAGCATTTT. Variable domain in full (rest from reference TRBV14 and TRBJ1-5): EAGVTQFPSHSVIEKGQTVTLRCDPISGHDNLYWYRRVMGKEIKFLLHFVKESKQDESGMPNNRFLAERTGGTYSTLKVQPAELEDSGVYFCASSLGTGLNQPQHFGDGTRLSIL.

The CDR3 sequence: CASSQAGGSPLHF. CDR3 in DNA: TGTGCCAGCAGCCAAGCAGGGGGCTCACCCCTCCACTTT. The rearrangement joins TRBV14 to TRBJ1-6; 8 positions agree with TRBD1. J was trimmed by 10 bases and V by 1 base; bases with no gene match: 0. CDR1 is SGHDN, CDR2 FVKESK, per germline. The CDR3 sequence is 13 residues long.

The chain uses TRBV4-1 and TRBJ2-5; D is ambiguous. This CDR3 spans 17 amino acids. Trimming pared 0 bases from V and 5 bases from J, leaving 19 bases between. The germline CDR1 and CDR2 sequences are MGHRA and YSYEKL. The CDR3 spells CASSQELGRNDGETQYF. In DNA, the CDR3 is TGCGCCAGCAGCCAAGAACTCGGACGGAATGATGGGGAGACCCAGTACTTC.

CDR3 DNA sequence: TGTGCCAGCAGTGACTCCCTAGCGGGAGAAGAGACCCAGTACTTC. Amino acid sequence: CASSDSLAGEETQYF. The genes are TRBV6-4 and TRBJ2-5; 10 positions match TRBD2. The CDR3 has 15 residues. CDR1 and CDR2 (germline): MRHNA, SNTAGT. V trimming: 0 bases; J trimming: 3 bases; junction bases outside the gene matches: 1.

The V call is TRBV5-1, the J call TRBJ2-7, with a weak D call TRBD2 (6 bases). The V end lost 2 bases, the J end lost 5 bases, and 17 bases lay between the germline ends. CDR3 size: 15 residues. Germline V lookup: CDR1 SGHRS, CDR2 YFSETQ. CDR3 region: CASSLIGSGGDEQYF. In DNA form, the CDR3 reads TGCGCCAGCAGCTTAATAGGTAGCGGCGGGGACGAGCAGTACTTC. Complete variable domain (other parts from reference TRBV5-1 and TRBJ2-7): KAGVTQTPRYLIKTRGQQVTLSCSPISGHRSVSWYQQTPGQGLQFLFEYFSETQRNKGNFPGRFSGRQFSNSRSEMNVSTLELGDSALYLCASSLIGSGGDEQYFGPGTRLTVT.

This clone was recorded once. The V and J genes are TRBV7-6 and TRBJ2-1, with TRBD2 matching 9 bases. V lost 5 bases, J lost 10 bases, and 15 bases stayed unmatched. Germline V gene data show CDR1 as SGHVS and CDR2 as FNYEAQ. The CDR3 runs to 16 residues. CDR3 residues: CASSPAQREASGEQFF. CDR3 DNA sequence: TGTGCCAGCAGCCCCGCCCAGCGGGAGGCCTCCGGGGAGCAGTTCTTC.

In DNA, the CDR3 is TGTGCCAGCAGCCCGCAGGGGAGCTCTGGAAACACCATATATTTT. Translated, it gives CASSPQGSSGNTIYF. The chain carries TRBV9 and TRBJ1-3, with TRBD1 as a possible D gene (6 bases). The CDR3 has 15 amino acids. Germline V lookup: CDR1 SGDLS, CDR2 YYNGEE. V was pared by 4 bases and J by 0 bases, with 11 bases between.

The chain carries TRBV10-1 and TRBJ2-2; no clear D. The V end was cut by 10 bases, the J end by 4 bases, with 7 bases between. CDR3 length equals 11 residues. Germline lookup yields CDR1 WNHNN and CDR2 SYGVQD (reference sequence). This chain's CDR3 is CAMRGTGELFF. DNA for the CDR3: TGCGCCATGCGTGGCACCGGGGAGCTGTTTTTT.

This chain connects TRBV4-2 to TRBJ1-2; D remains unclear. The CDR3 length is 15 residues. The germline V and J ends were trimmed by 5 bases and 5 bases, with 18 bases remaining between them. Germline V lookup: CDR1 LGHNA, CDR2 YNFKEQ. The CDR3 nucleotides are TGTGCCAGCAGCGGAGGGCAAGGTTGGGTTTATGGCTACACCTTC. Its translation: CASSGGQGWVYGYTF.

The chain carries TRBV5-1 and TRBJ1-1; no reliable D call. The germline V gene encodes CDR1 SGHRS and CDR2 YFSETQ. Trimming stripped 0 bases from V and 0 bases from J, with 6 bases between. This CDR3 is 14 amino acids long. The CDR3 DNA reads as TGCGCCAGCAGCTTGGCGGTCATGAACACTGAAGCTTTCTTT. The encoded protein is CASSLAVMNTEAFF.

This chain connects TRBV9 to TRBJ1-2; 7 bases are a match to TRBD1. Germline loops: CDR1 SGDLS, CDR2 YYNGEE. V shed 2 bases and J 4 bases; nucleotides not matched to a gene: 8. CDR3 length: 15 residues. The CDR3 region is CASSVSTGTAYGYTF. CDR3 coding DNA: TGTGCCAGCAGCGTTTCTACCGGGACAGCCTATGGCTACACCTTC.

This sequence joins TRBV6-5 and TRBJ1-1; D is unresolved. The V end lost 4 bases, the J end lost 0 bases, and 12 bases lay between the germline ends. CDR3 length equals 15 residues. Looked up from germline, CDR1 is MNHEY and CDR2 is SVGAGI. In nucleotides, the CDR3 is TGTGCCAGCAGTTGGGAGGGCAGGTTGAACACTGAAGCTTTCTTT. Protein sequence: CASSWEGRLNTEAFF.

This chain connects TRBV6-5 to TRBJ1-2; tentatively, D is TRBD1 (6 bases). The CDR3 contains 14 residues. V lost 0 bases, J lost 8 bases, and 13 bases lay in between. The V gene's germline CDR1 is MNHEY and CDR2 SVGAGI. In DNA, the CDR3 is TGTGCCAGCAGTTACTCATGGGGGGCGCAAGGCTACACCTTC. It translates to CASSYSWGAQGYTF.

This clone was observed once. The genes are TRBV2 and TRBJ2-2; D may correspond to TRBD1 or TRBD2 (5 bases each). CDR1 and CDR2 from the germline V gene are SNHLY and FYNNEI. CDR3 size: 12 residues. V was shortened by 4 bases and J by 7 bases, with 7 bases between the two germline ends. The CDR3: CASSGDVGELFF. In nucleotides, the CDR3 is TGTGCCAGCAGTGGGGACGTCGGGGAGCTGTTTTTT.

The chain uses TRBV4-1 and TRBJ2-2; 9 bases fit TRBD2. Unmatched junction bases numbered 15, after V lost 0 bases and J lost 4 bases. Germline assignment: CDR1 MGHRA and CDR2 YSYEKL. CDR3 length equals 20 residues. CDR3 loop: CASSQDSRALAGEGTGELFF. The CDR3 region has the DNA TGCGCCAGCAGCCAAGATTCTCGGGCCTTAGCGGGAGAGGGCACCGGGGAGCTGTTTTTT.

This chain links TRBV9 with TRBJ2-7, with D tentatively TRBD1 (6 bases). Germline-derived CDR1 and CDR2 are SGDLS and YYNGEE. This CDR3 spans 13 amino acids. V lost 3 bases, J lost 6 bases, and 13 bases lay in between. CDR3 sequence reads: CASSAGRRGEQYF. In DNA form, the CDR3 reads TGTGCCAGCAGCGCCGGGCGCAGGGGCGAGCAGTACTTC.

The chain is built from TRBV5-4 and TRBJ2-7; 8 positions match TRBD2. After removal of 4 bases from V and 3 bases from J, the junction contained 9 bases not matched to a gene. The germline V gene encodes CDR1 SGHNT and CDR2 YYREEE (reference sequence). The CDR3 length is 15 residues. CDR3 bases: TGTGCCAGCAGCACCGGGACTAGAACATTCTACGAGCAGTACTTC. Amino acids: CASSTGTRTFYEQYF.

The chain has TRBV4-1 and TRBJ2-7, with unresolved D. V lost 2 bases, J lost 6 bases, and 11 bases lay in between. The CDR3 is 13 residues long. Germline CDR1 MGHRA, CDR2 YSYEKL. The CDR3 DNA sequence: TGCGCCAGCAGCCAAAGGACGCCGGGCGAGCAGTACTTC. This codes for CASSQRTPGEQYF.

The V and J genes are TRBV7-9 and TRBJ1-2; 7 positions agree with TRBD1. CDR1 is SEHNR, CDR2 FQNEAQ, per germline (reference sequence). The CDR3 consists of 12 residues. V was clipped by 5 bases and J by 5 bases; unmatched bases: 2. DNA of the CDR3: TGTGCCAGCAGCAGGGACAGTTATGGCTACACCTTC. Its protein product is CASSRDSYGYTF.

The V and J genes are TRBV11-2 and TRBJ2-7; no definite D call. The germline V and J ends were trimmed by 5 bases and 2 bases, with 13 bases remaining between them. The CDR3 extends over 14 amino acids. Looked up from germline, CDR1 is SGHAT and CDR2 is FQNNGV. The CDR3 DNA is TGTGCCAGCAGCCAAAACACGGGCCCCTACGAGCAGTACTTC. This gives the protein CASSQNTGPYEQYF.